A selection of T cell receptor beta chains follows, all from one sample in a study of T cells expressing NK-cell markers. TCRdb re-analyzed the 5' RACE reads; it lists each CDR3 protein once, without DNA. Its clone listing holds some 110,000 distinct CDR3 sequences. Sequences were obtained from blood T cells: a sorted CD56 or NKG2C T cell subset, CD4+ or CD8+ T cells, or bulk PBMC T cells (not recorded which). The source of these receptors is a woman between 18 and 70 years old in good health. The CDR3 runs from the conserved cysteine through the conserved F or W.

CDR3aa,j_gene,v_gene
CASKGGTEAFF,TRBJ1-1,TRBV27
CASSQDPFTGETEAFF,TRBJ1-1,TRBV3-1
CASSEDGNQPQHF,TRBJ1-5,TRBV2
CASSPIRQGGTEAFF,TRBJ1-1,TRBV12-3/TRBV12-4
CASSGQATEAFF,TRBJ1-1,TRBV6-2/TRBV6-3
CAWDRDRANGYTF,TRBJ1-2,TRBV30
CSAPNPEYLAGGVGPDTQYF,TRBJ2-3,TRBV29-1
CSAPRTGETGELFF,TRBJ2-2,TRBV20-1
CASSGRGSGRFAGELFF,TRBJ2-2,TRBV6-2/TRBV6-3
CAIRAWVMDEQFF,TRBJ2-1,TRBV7-2
CSVEDGTGLRDEQYF,TRBJ2-7,TRBV29-1